A single sample is the source of the 25 T cell receptor beta chains below, sequenced in a study of T cells expressing NK-cell markers. Using the 5' RACE reads, TCRdb records one entry per CDR3 protein without DNA. The sample table sets out 400,000 to 500,000 distinct CDR3 sequences. Sequencing was performed on blood T cells: a sorted CD56 or NKG2C T cell subset, CD4+ or CD8+ T cells, or bulk PBMC T cells (not recorded which). The receptors stem from a woman between 18 and 69 years old in good health.

The V gene is TRBV7-2, the J gene TRBJ1-5; no DNA is available, so the TRBD1 call from TCRdb remains unchecked. In germline, CDR1 is SGHTA, CDR2 FQGNSA. The length of the CDR3 is 14 residues. The CDR3 sequence: CASSSRDRAQPQHF.

The rearrangement links TRBV20-1 to TRBJ2-7; no DNA is available, so the TRBD1 call from TCRdb remains unchecked. Germline V gene sequence: CDR1 DFQATT, CDR2 SNEGSKA (reference sequence). This CDR3 comprises 15 residues. The CDR3 protein is CSALRRDRATYEQYF.

The chain employs TRBV29-1 and TRBJ1-4. The CDR3 is 12 residues long. The germline CDR1 and CDR2 sequences are SQVTM and ANQGSEA. The CDR3 reads CSVESGNEKLFF.

This chain uses TRBV20-1 with TRBJ1-1; there is no DNA to check the TCRdb D call of TRBD1. There are 14 residues in the CDR3. Germline values: CDR1 DFQATT, CDR2 SNEGSKA (reference sequence). The CDR3 reads CSASDGQGSLEAFF.

J is TRBJ2-7 and V is TRBV28; TCRdb selects TRBD2, and the lack of DNA leaves this call unchecked. The CDR3 has 16 amino acids. Germline CDR1 reads MDHEN; CDR2 reads SYDVKM. The CDR3 region is CASSGPSGKQGDEQYF. The full variable domain, rest sourced from reference TRBV28 and TRBJ2-7, is DVKVTQSSRYLVKRTGEKVFLECVQDMDHENMFWYRQDPGLGLRLIYFSYDVKMKEKGDIPEGYSVSREKKERFSLILESASTNQTSMYLCASSGPSGKQGDEQYFGPGTRLTVT.

The rearrangement joins TRBV11-2 to TRBJ1-5. There are 14 residues in the CDR3. Per the germline V gene, CDR1 is SGHAT and CDR2 is FQNNGV. The CDR3 sequence: CASSSEYSNQPQHF.

The chain joins TRBV7-2 to TRBJ1-4. The CDR3 spans 13 residues. Germline CDR1 and CDR2: SGHTA and FQGNSA. CDR3 amino acids: CASSLGPNEKLFF.

The V and J genes are TRBV12-3 or TRBV12-4 and TRBJ2-1; checking the TCRdb D call of TRBD2 is not possible without DNA. The CDR3 length is 15 residues. The CDR3 is CASTLRGLVGNEQFF.

This chain uses TRBV20-1 with TRBJ2-5; lacking DNA, the TRBD2 call made by TCRdb goes unchecked. This CDR3 has 15 residues. CDR1 and CDR2 (germline): DFQATT, SNEGSKA (reference sequence). CDR3 protein: CSAQKRTSGTETQYF.

This sequence joins TRBV7-2 and TRBJ2-1; checking the TCRdb D call of TRBD1 is not possible without DNA. Germline V gene lookup returns CDR1 SGHTA and CDR2 FQGNSA. The CDR3 is 15 residues long. This CDR3 is CASSLSQGRYNEQFF.

The CDR3 loop reads CASSFGMLNGTEAFF. This chain joins TRBV7-6 and TRBJ1-1. Germline CDR1 is SGHVS and CDR2 is FNYEAQ. This CDR3 spans 15 amino acids.

The genes are TRBV29-1 and TRBJ2-7; the D call from TCRdb, TRBD2, cannot be confirmed without DNA. CDR3 size: 15 residues. Germline lookup yields CDR1 SQVTM and CDR2 ANQGSEA. This CDR3 reads CSVEDGRLLGNEQYF.

The V and J genes are TRBV19 and TRBJ2-1; lacking DNA, the TRBD2 call made by TCRdb goes unchecked. CDR1 and CDR2 (germline): LNHDA, SQIVND (reference sequence). The CDR3 has 20 amino acids. Here the CDR3 reads CASSPRTSGGPFSSYNEQFF. Filled out from reference TRBV19 and TRBJ2-1, the complete variable domain reads DGGITQSPKYLFRKEGQNVTLSCEQNLNHDAMYWYRQDPGQGLRLIYYSQIVNDFQKGDIAEGYSVSREKKESFPLTVTSAQKNPTAFYLCASSPRTSGGPFSSYNEQFFGPGTRLTVL.

The chain couples TRBV11-2 to TRBJ2-5; no DNA is available, so the TRBD1 call from TCRdb remains unchecked. CDR1 SGHAT and CDR2 FQNNGV come from the germline V gene. There are 18 residues in the CDR3. The CDR3 sequence: CASSLVSAGTGRRETQYF.

The V call is TRBV12-3 or TRBV12-4, the J call TRBJ1-2. This CDR3 spans 13 amino acids. CDR3: CASSLTGPGGYTF.

V and J are TRBV29-1 and TRBJ1-1. The CDR3 runs 13 residues. Per the germline V gene, CDR1 is SQVTM and CDR2 is ANQGSEA. The CDR3 loop is CSGAQGRQAEAFF.

This rearrangement joins TRBV6-6 to TRBJ2-1; the TCRdb call, TRBD1, lacks DNA for checking. This CDR3 spans 17 amino acids. Looked up from germline, CDR1 is MNHNY and CDR2 is SVGAGI (reference sequence). CDR3 sequence reads: CASSVETGLLGYNEQFF.

The chain combines TRBV4-3 with TRBJ2-3; TCRdb outputs TRBD1, but without DNA this stays unchecked. The germline V gene encodes CDR1 LGHNA and CDR2 YSLEER. This CDR3 has 16 amino acids. CDR3 loop: CASSQGTASRADTQYF.

The V call is TRBV20-1, the J call TRBJ2-3; without DNA, the TCRdb call of TRBD1 cannot be checked. There are 15 residues in the CDR3. Germline CDR1 reads DFQATT; CDR2 reads SNEGSKA (reference sequence). The chain's CDR3 is CSARSREASTDTQYF.

The chain joins TRBV18 to TRBJ2-1; checking the TCRdb D call of TRBD1 is not possible without DNA. Per the germline V gene, CDR1 is KGHSH and CDR2 is LQKENI. This CDR3 has 13 residues. The CDR3 loop is CASSPLRGDSWFF. The complete variable domain, with remaining parts taken from reference TRBV18 and TRBJ2-1, reads NAGVMQNPRHLVRRRGQEARLRCSPMKGHSHVYWYRQLPEEGLKFMVYLQKENIIDESGMPKERFSAEFPKEGPSILRIQQVVRGDSAAYFCASSPLRGDSWFFGPGTRLTVL.

The J gene is TRBJ1-1, the V gene TRBV3-1; absent DNA, TCRdb's TRBD1 call cannot be checked. The CDR3 has 13 residues. The germline V gene encodes CDR1 LGHDT and CDR2 YNNKEL (reference sequence). The CDR3 protein is CASSQGGGRLAFF. Filled out from reference TRBV3-1 and TRBJ1-1, the complete variable domain reads DTAVSQTPKYLVTQMGNDKSIKCEQNLGHDTMYWYKQDSKKFLKIMFSYNNKELIINETVPNRFSPKSPDKAHLNLHINSLELGDSAVYFCASSQGGGRLAFFGQGTRLTVV.

V is TRBV28 and J is TRBJ2-3; with no DNA, the TCRdb D assignment of TRBD2 cannot be verified. The germline V gene encodes CDR1 MDHEN and CDR2 SYDVKM. The CDR3 has 14 amino acids. The CDR3 spells CASKWAGERDTQYF.

This chain links TRBV6-1 with TRBJ2-1; TCRdb's D gene call, TRBD1, goes unchecked for lack of DNA. The CDR3 contains 15 residues. The germline V gene has CDR1 MNHNS and CDR2 SASEGT. CDR3 sequence reads: CASGGPGTGFNEQFF.

This chain connects TRBV11-1 to TRBJ2-5; TCRdb's D gene call, TRBD1, goes unchecked for lack of DNA. Germline V gene data show CDR1 as SGHAT and CDR2 as FQDESV (reference sequence). This CDR3 contains 13 residues. The CDR3 reads CASSADRVETQHF.

V is TRBV11-3 and J is TRBJ2-3; checking the TCRdb D call of TRBD1 is not possible without DNA. CDR3 size: 15 residues. Looked up from germline, CDR1 is SGHNT and CDR2 is YENEEA. CDR3 in amino acids: CASSAPGLGTDTQYF.